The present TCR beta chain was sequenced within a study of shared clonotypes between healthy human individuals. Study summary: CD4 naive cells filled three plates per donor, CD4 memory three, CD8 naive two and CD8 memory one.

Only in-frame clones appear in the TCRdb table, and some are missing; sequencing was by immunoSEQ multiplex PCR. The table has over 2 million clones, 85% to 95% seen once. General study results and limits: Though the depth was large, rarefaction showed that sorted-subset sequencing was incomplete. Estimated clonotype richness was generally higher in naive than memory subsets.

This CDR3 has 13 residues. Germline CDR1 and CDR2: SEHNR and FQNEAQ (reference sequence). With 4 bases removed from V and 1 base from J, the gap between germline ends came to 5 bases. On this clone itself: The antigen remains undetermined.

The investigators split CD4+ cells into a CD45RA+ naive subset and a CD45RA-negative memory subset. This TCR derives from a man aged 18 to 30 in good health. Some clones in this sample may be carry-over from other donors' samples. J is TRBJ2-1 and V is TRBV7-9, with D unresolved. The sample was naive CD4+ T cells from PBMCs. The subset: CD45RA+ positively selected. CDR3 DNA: TGTGCCAGCAGCTATTTTTCCTACAATGAGCAGTTCTTC. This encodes CASSYFSYNEQFF.